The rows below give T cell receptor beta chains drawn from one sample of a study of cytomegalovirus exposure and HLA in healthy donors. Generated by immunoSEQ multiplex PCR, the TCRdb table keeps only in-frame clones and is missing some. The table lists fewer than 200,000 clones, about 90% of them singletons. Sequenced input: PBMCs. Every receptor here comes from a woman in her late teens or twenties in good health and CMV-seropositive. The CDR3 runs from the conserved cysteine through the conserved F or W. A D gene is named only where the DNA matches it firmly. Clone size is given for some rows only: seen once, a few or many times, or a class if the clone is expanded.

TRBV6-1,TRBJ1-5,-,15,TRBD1,CASIRQGIGNQPQHF,TGTGCCAGCATCCGACAGGGTATTGGCAATCAGCCCCAGCATTTT
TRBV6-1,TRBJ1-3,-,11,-,CASVIGNTIYF,TGTGCCAGCGTTATAGGAAACACCATATATTTT
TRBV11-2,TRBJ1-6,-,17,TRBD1,CASSTPDRSSYNSPLHF,TGTGCCAGCAGCACCCCGGACAGGAGCTCCTATAATTCACCCCTCCACTTT
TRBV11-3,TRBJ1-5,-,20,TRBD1,CASSLDPAGDRGYGNQPQHF,TGTGCCAGCAGCTTAGACCCTGCTGGGGACAGGGGATATGGCAATCAGCCCCAGCATTTT
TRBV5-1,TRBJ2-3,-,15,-,CASTGATSSTDTQYF,TGCGCCAGCACTGGGGCCACCTCTAGCACAGATACGCAGTATTTT
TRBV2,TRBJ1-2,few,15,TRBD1,CASSQTGPKGYGYTF,TGTGCCAGCAGTCAGACAGGGCCTAAGGGCTATGGCTACACCTTC
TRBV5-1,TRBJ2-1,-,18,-,CASSFPGRGLASYNEQFF,TGCGCCAGCAGCTTCCCTGGGCGGGGTCTGGCCTCCTACAATGAGCAGTTCTTC
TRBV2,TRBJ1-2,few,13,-,CASSGLTNYGYTF,TGTGCCAGCAGTGGTCTAACTAACTATGGCTACACCTTC
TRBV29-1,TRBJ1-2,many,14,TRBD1,CSVEDHRGGYGYTF,TGCAGCGTTGAAGACCACAGGGGCGGCTATGGCTACACCTTC
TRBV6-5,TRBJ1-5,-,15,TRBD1,CASSRQGANNQPQHF,TGTGCCAGCAGTCGTCAGGGGGCTAACAATCAGCCCCAGCATTTT
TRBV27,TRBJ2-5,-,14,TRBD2,CASAPWGGEETQYF,TGTGCCAGCGCCCCCTGGGGGGGAGAAGAGACCCAGTACTTC
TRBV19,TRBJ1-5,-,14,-,CASSMDNPNQPQHF,TGTGCCAGTAGTATGGACAACCCGAATCAGCCCCAGCATTTT
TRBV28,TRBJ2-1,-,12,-,CASSEEYNEQFF,TGTGCCAGCTCGGAGGAGTACAATGAGCAGTTCTTC
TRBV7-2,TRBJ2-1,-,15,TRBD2,CASSSRRGGYNEQFF,TGTGCCAGCAGCTCCCGTCGGGGAGGGTATAATGAGCAGTTCTTC
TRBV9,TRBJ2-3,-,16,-,CASSVESERPTDTQYF,TGTGCCAGCAGCGTAGAGTCGGAGCGACCCACAGATACGCAGTATTTT
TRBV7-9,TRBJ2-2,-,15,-,CASSLDTGNTGELFF,TGTGCCAGCAGCCTAGACACAGGGAACACCGGGGAGCTGTTTTTT